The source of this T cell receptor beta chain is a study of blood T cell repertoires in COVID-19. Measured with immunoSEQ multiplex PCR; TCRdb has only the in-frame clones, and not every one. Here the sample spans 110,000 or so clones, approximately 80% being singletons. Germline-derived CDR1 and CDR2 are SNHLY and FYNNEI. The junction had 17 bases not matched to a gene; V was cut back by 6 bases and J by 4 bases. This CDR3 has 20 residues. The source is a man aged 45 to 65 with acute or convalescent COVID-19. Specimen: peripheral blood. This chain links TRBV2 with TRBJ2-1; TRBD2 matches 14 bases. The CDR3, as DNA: TGTGCCAGCAGCTTCCAGGGGCCTCGGACTAGCGGGAGGATTTACAATGAGCAGTTCTTC. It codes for CASSFQGPRTSGRIYNEQFF.